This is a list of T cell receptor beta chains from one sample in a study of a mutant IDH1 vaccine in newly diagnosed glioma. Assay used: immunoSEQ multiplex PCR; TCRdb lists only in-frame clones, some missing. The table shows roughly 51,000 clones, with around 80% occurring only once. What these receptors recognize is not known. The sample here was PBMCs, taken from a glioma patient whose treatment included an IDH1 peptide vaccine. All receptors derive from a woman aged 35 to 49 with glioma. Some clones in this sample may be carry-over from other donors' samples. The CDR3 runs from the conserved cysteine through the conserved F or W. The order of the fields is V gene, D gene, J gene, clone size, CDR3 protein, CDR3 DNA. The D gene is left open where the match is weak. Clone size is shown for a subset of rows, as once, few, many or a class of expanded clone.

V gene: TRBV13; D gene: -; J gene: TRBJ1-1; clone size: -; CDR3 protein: CASSLESGDTEAFF; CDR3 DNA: TGTGCCAGCAGCTTAGAGTCGGGGGACACTGAAGCTTTCTTT
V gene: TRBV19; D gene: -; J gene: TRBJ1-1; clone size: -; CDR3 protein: CASSIEGVTGKGYTEAFF; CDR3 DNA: TGTGCCAGTAGTATAGAAGGTGTTACAGGCAAGGGTTACACTGAAGCTTTCTTT
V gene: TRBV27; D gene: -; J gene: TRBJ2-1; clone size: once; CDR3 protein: CASSFVAYNEQFF; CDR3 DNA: TGTGCCAGCAGTTTCGTCGCCTACAATGAGCAGTTCTTC
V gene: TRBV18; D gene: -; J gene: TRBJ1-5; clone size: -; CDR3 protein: CASSPGYSNQPQHF; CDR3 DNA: TGTGCCAGCTCTCCGGGGTATAGCAATCAGCCCCAGCATTTT
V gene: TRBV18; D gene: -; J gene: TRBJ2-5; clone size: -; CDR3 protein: CASAEAGWETQYF; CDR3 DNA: TGTGCCAGCGCGGAAGCAGGGTGGGAGACCCAGTACTTC
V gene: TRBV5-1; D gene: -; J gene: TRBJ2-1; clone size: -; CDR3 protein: CASSLAGVEQFF; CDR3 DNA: TGCGCCAGCAGCTTGGCTGGAGTAGAGCAGTTCTTC
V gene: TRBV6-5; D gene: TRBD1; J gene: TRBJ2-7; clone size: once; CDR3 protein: CASSPSGTAQYEQYF; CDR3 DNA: TGTGCCAGCAGTCCATCCGGGACAGCGCAATACGAGCAGTACTTC
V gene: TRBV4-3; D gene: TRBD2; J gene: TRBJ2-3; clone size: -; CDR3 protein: CASSQDGAGGPYTDTQYF; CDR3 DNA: TGCGCCAGCAGCCAAGACGGAGCGGGGGGGCCTTACACAGATACGCAGTATTTT
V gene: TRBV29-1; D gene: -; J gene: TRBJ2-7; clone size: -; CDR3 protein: CSVSRTHEQYF; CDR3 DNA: TGCAGCGTTTCTAGGACTCACGAGCAGTACTTC
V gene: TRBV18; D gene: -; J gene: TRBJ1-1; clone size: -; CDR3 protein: CASSPLEVAEAFF; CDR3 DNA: TGTGCCAGCTCACCACTCGAGGTGGCTGAAGCTTTCTTT
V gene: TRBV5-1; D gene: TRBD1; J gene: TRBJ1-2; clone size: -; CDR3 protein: CASSLGSLDRGLGYTF; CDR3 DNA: TGCGCCAGCAGCTTGGGGTCGTTGGACAGGGGGCTAGGCTACACCTTC
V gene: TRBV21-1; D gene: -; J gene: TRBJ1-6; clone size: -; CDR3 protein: CASSTLDRGSGNSPLHF; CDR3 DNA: TGTGCCAGCAGCACCTTGGACAGGGGGAGCGGAAATTCACCCCTCCACTTT
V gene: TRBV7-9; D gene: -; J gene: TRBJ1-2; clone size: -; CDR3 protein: CASSQDSAQHNYGYTF; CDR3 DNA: TGTGCCAGCAGCCAGGACAGTGCTCAACATAACTATGGCTACACCTTC
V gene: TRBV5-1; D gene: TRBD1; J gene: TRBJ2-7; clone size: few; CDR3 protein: CASSLSGTGVEEQYF; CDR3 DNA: TGCGCCAGCAGCTTGTCCGGGACAGGGGTTGAGGAGCAGTACTTC
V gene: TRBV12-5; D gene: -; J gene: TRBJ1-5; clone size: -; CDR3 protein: CASGLSANQPQHF; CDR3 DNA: TGTGCTAGTGGTTTGTCGGCCAATCAGCCCCAGCATTTT
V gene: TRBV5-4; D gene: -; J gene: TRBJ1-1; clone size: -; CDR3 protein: CASSSQGYTEAFF; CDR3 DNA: TGTGCCAGCAGCTCCCAGGGATACACTGAAGCTTTCTTT
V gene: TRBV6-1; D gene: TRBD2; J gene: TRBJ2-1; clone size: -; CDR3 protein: CATSGGTVTFNEQFF; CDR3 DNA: TGTGCCACCTCGGGGGGAACCGTTACTTTCAATGAGCAGTTCTTC
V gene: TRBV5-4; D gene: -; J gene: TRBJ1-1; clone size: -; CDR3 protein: CASSLAGGHTEAFF; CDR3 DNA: TGTGCCAGCAGCTTGGCGGGGGGTCACACTGAAGCTTTCTTT
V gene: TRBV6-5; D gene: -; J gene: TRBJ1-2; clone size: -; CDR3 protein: CASSSPTGGGYTF; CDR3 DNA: TGTGCCAGCAGTTCCCCGACAGGAGGGGGCTACACCTTC
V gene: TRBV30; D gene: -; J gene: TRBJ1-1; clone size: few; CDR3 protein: CAWRHNTEAFF; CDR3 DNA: TGTGCCTGGAGGCATAACACTGAAGCTTTCTTT
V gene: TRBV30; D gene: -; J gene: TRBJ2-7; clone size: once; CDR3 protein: CAWSTGVEQYF; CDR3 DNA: TGTGCCTGGTCCACGGGGGTCGAGCAGTACTTC
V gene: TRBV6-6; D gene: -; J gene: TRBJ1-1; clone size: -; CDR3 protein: CASSKWGTEAFF; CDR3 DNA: TGTGCCAGCAGCAAGTGGGGTACTGAAGCTTTCTTT
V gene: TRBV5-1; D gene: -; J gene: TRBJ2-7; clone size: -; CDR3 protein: CASSASPYEQYF; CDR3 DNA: TGCGCCAGCAGCGCCTCGCCCTACGAGCAGTACTTC
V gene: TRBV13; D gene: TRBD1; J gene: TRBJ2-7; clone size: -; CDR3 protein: CASSGRGQDLSYEQYF; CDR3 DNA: TGTGCCAGCAGCGGCCGGGGACAGGATCTGTCCTACGAGCAGTACTTC
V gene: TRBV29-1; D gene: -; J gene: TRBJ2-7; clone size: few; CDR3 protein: CSVNRGLGSYEQYF; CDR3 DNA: TGCAGCGTTAACCGGGGCCTCGGGTCCTACGAGCAGTACTTC
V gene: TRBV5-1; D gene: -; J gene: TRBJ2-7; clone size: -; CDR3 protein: CASSFSNEQYF; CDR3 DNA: TGCGCCAGCAGCTTTTCGAACGAGCAGTACTTC
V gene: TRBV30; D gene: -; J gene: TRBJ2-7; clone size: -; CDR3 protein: CAWSETKGPQYF; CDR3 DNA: TGTGCCTGGAGTGAGACAAAGGGTCCTCAGTACTTC
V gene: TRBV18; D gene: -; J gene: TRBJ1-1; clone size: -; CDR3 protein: CASSRGEGTEAFF; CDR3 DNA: TGTGCCAGCTCACGAGGGGAGGGCACTGAAGCTTTCTTT
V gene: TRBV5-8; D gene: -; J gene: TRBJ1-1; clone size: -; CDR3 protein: CASSLGWTGEAFF; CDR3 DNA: TGTGCCAGCAGCTTGGGGTGGACGGGTGAAGCTTTCTTT
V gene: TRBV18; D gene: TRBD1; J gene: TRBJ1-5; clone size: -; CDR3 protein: CASSPEGALSNQPQHF; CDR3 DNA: TGTGCCAGCTCACCGGAGGGGGCTTTAAGCAATCAGCCCCAGCATTTT
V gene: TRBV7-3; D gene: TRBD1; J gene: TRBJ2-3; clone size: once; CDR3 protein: CASRLDRQDTQYF; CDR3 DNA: TGTGCCAGCAGATTGGACAGGCAAGATACGCAGTATTTT
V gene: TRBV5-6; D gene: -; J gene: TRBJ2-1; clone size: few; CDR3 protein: CASSLGPGEYNEQFF; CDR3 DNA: TGTGCCAGCAGCTTGGGTCCGGGGGAGTACAATGAGCAGTTCTTC
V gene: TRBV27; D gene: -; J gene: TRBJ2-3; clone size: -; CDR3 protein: CASRRTPSTDTQYF; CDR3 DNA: TGTGCCAGCAGAAGGACTCCTAGCACAGATACGCAGTATTTT
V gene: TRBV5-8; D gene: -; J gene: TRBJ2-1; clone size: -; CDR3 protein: CASSPGWGSGGSYNEQFF; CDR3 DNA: TGTGCCAGCAGCCCTGGATGGGGTAGCGGAGGCTCCTACAATGAGCAGTTCTTC
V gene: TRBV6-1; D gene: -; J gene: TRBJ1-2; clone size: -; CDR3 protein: CASPQATNYGYTF; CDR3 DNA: TGTGCCAGCCCACAGGCCACTAACTATGGCTACACCTTC
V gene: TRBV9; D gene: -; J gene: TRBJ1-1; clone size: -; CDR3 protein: CASSVGGDTEAFF; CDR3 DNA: TGTGCCAGCAGCGTAGGAGGTGACACTGAAGCTTTCTTT
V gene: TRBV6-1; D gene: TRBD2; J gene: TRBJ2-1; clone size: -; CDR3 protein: CASSERFSGGGHEQFF; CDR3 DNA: TGTGCCAGCAGTGAACGGTTCAGCGGGGGGGGCCATGAGCAGTTCTTC
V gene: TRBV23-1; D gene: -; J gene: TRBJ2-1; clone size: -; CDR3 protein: CASILSREGRHNEQFF; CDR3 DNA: TGCGCCAGCATCCTCTCGAGGGAAGGGAGGCACAATGAGCAGTTCTTC
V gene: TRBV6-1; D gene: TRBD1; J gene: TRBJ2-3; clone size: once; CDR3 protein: CASVRGLSTDTQYF; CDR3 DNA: TGTGCCAGCGTCAGGGGGCTTAGCACAGATACGCAGTATTTT
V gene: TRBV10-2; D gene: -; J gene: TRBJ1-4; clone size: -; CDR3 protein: CASKKGFNEKLFF; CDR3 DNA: TGCGCCAGCAAGAAGGGTTTTAATGAAAAACTGTTTTTT
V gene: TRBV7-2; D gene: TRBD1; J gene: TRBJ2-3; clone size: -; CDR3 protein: CASSPWTGGVTDTQYF; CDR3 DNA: TGTGCCAGCAGCCCTTGGACAGGGGGGGTCACAGATACGCAGTATTTT